The 17 T cell receptor beta chains reported below all come from one sample, sequenced in a study of blood T cell repertoires in COVID-19. Method: immunoSEQ multiplex PCR; TCRdb's copy keeps in-frame clones and lacks some. The sample lists some 320,000 clones, around 90% occurring once. Sequencing was carried out using PBMCs or T cells enriched from blood (not recorded which). Every receptor here comes from a man aged 60 to 69 who had recovered from COVID-19.

This chain joins TRBV9 and TRBJ1-4; 7 nucleotides align to TRBD1. Per germline, CDR1 SGDLS and CDR2 YYNGEE. Trimming removed 0 bases from V and 8 bases from J; junction bases left unmatched: 13. The length of the CDR3 is 17 residues. The DNA of the CDR3 is TGTGCCAGCAGCGTAGGACAGGGAGGTCAGCAACGGGAAAAACTGTTTTTT. Translated, it gives CASSVGQGGQQREKLFF.

V usage is TRBV25-1 and J usage is TRBJ1-5; 9 bases match TRBD1. Unmatched junction bases numbered 6, after V lost 3 bases and J lost 3 bases. The CDR3 runs to 16 residues. Germline CDR1 reads MGHDK; CDR2 reads SYGVNS. For the CDR3, the DNA is TGTGCCAGCAGTGACCGGACAGGGGCTTACAATCAGCCCCAGCATTTT. This codes for CASSDRTGAYNQPQHF.

A single count supports this clone. This chain uses TRBV4-2 with TRBJ1-3, with 7 bases aligning to TRBD1. This CDR3 has 16 residues. With 0 bases clipped from V and 2 bases from J, the junction kept 4 bases outside the gene matches. From germline, CDR1 is LGHNA and CDR2 YNFKEQ. The CDR3 region has the DNA TGTGCCAGCAGCCAAGATTTCCAGGGGGCTGGAAACACCATATATTTT. Its protein is CASSQDFQGAGNTIYF.

This clone appeared once. The V call is TRBV10-3, the J call TRBJ1-2; the D is unclear. V was clipped by 2 bases and J by 1 base, with 2 bases between them. The CDR3 sequence is 12 residues long. Germline-derived CDR1 and CDR2 are ENHRY and SYGVKD. CDR3 sequence (DNA): TGTGCCATCAGTGAGCGTAACTATGGCTACACCTTC. Protein: CAISERNYGYTF.

This clone has just one count. The chain carries TRBV6-6 and TRBJ1-6; 7 bases line up with TRBD1. This CDR3 spans 15 amino acids. The V gene's germline CDR1 is MNHNY and CDR2 SVGAGI (reference sequence). With 4 bases clipped from V and 9 bases from J, the junction kept 9 bases outside the gene matches. For the CDR3, the DNA is TGTGCCAGCAGTTCCTCTGGAGGGGGCAGTTCACCCCTCCACTTT. Translation gives CASSSSGGGSSPLHF.

The rearrangement uses TRBV7-8 and TRBJ1-2; no firm D call. The CDR3 runs to 14 residues. V shed 4 bases and J shed 2 bases, with 11 bases lying between them. The germline gives CDR1 SGHVS, CDR2 FQNEAQ. DNA of the CDR3: TGTGCCAGCAGCTATCCGGGAGCCAACTATGGCTACACCTTC. Its protein product is CASSYPGANYGYTF.

The chain links TRBV6-6 to TRBJ2-1; TRBD2 aligns across 7 bases. Germline V gene lookup returns CDR1 MNHNY and CDR2 SVGAGI (reference sequence). With 6 bases clipped from V and 9 bases from J, the junction kept 8 bases outside the gene matches. This CDR3 contains 13 residues. The CDR3 bases are TGTGCCAGCAGCCCGGGACTACCCCCTGAGCAGTTCTTC. Translated: CASSPGLPPEQFF.

The chain carries TRBV7-9 and TRBJ1-4; no firm D call. Germline CDR1 and CDR2: SEHNR and FQNEAQ (reference sequence). The CDR3 sequence is 13 residues long. Trimming stripped 3 bases from V and 5 bases from J, with 7 bases between. The CDR3 loop is CASSFSGNEKLFF. For the CDR3, the DNA is TGTGCCAGCAGCTTTTCGGGGAATGAAAAACTGTTTTTT.

The chain carries TRBV6-1 and TRBJ2-3; 9 bases are shared with TRBD1. CDR1 is MNHNS and CDR2 is SASEGT in the germline V gene. The CDR3 runs 19 residues. The V gene end was trimmed by 1 base and the J gene end by 0 bases; junction bases not matched to a gene: 11. CDR3 sequence: CASSEDDPRQGESTDTQYF. The CDR3 DNA reads as TGTGCCAGCAGTGAAGACGACCCCAGACAGGGGGAGAGCACAGATACGCAGTATTTT.

The chain recombines TRBV21-1 with TRBJ1-1; the tabulated D call, TRBD1, remains unverified against the DNA. TRBV21-1 is noted as a pseudogene. There are 16 residues in the CDR3. CDR3 amino acids: CASSSEAGARGTEAFF. In DNA form, the CDR3 reads TGTGCCAGCAGCTCAGAAGCCGGGGCCAGGGGCACTGAAGCTTTCTTT.

The chain couples TRBV4-2 to TRBJ2-2, with 9 bases matching TRBD2. Trimming at V came to 2 bases and at J to 2 bases, leaving 15 bases not matched to a gene. This CDR3 has 20 amino acids. Germline-derived CDR1 and CDR2 are LGHNA and YNFKEQ. CDR3 sequence: CASSQRWGLAGVGNTGELFF. The CDR3 DNA reads TGTGCCAGCAGCCAACGGTGGGGACTAGCAGGTGTGGGCAACACCGGGGAGCTGTTTTTT.

The V and J genes are TRBV6-5 and TRBJ2-7; D gene unclear. V lost 7 bases and J 2 bases, leaving 6 bases between the germline ends. Germline loops: CDR1 MNHEY, CDR2 SVGAGI. The CDR3 has 11 amino acids. The CDR3 is CASTLPYEQYF. The CDR3 DNA reads TGTGCCAGCACCCTTCCCTACGAGCAGTACTTC.

The chain links TRBV27 to TRBJ2-7; D is possibly TRBD1 (6 bases). Germline V gives CDR1 MNHEY, CDR2 SMNVEV (reference sequence). V was shortened by 5 bases and J by 5 bases, with 19 bases between the two germline ends. CDR3 length equals 15 residues. CDR3 sequence reads: CASSLQGIRLNEQYF. In nucleotides, the CDR3 is TGTGCCAGCAGTCTACAGGGAATACGCCTAAACGAGCAGTACTTC.

This CDR3 reads CASSQTSMPDTQYF. Written as DNA, the CDR3 is TGTGCCAGCAGTCAGACTAGTATGCCAGATACGCAGTATTTT. This rearrangement joins TRBV3-1 (or the pseudogene TRBV3-2) to TRBJ2-3; D may be TRBD2 (6 bases). The CDR3 is 14 amino acids. CDR1 is LGHDT and CDR2 is YNNKEL in the germline V gene (reference sequence). V lost 6 bases to trimming and J lost 4 bases, with 14 bases between them.

The chain is built from TRBV7-6 and TRBJ1-6, with D perhaps matching TRBD1 (5 bases). Looked up from germline, CDR1 is SGHVS and CDR2 is FNYEAQ. The V end lost 1 base, the J end lost 2 bases, and 9 bases lay between the germline ends. The CDR3 spans 16 residues. CDR3 in amino acids: CASSLDPGAYNSPLHF. CDR3 in DNA: TGTGCCAGCAGCTTAGATCCGGGGGCCTATAATTCACCCCTCCACTTT.

This clone came up once. The chain recombines TRBV28 with TRBJ1-2, with a possible D match to TRBD1 (5 bases). V was cut by 3 bases and J by 6 bases, with 11 bases left in between. The germline V gene has CDR1 MDHEN and CDR2 SYDVKM. This CDR3 region has 13 residues. The DNA for the CDR3 is TGTGCCAGCAGTTTGGTGGTGGGGCATGGCTACACCTTC. The encoded protein is CASSLVVGHGYTF.

This rearrangement joins TRBV5-1 to TRBJ2-7, with 7 bases matching TRBD1. V dropped 0 bases and J dropped 4; count of bases not matched to a gene: 10. From germline, CDR1 is SGHRS and CDR2 YFSETQ. CDR3 length: 16 residues. CDR3 region: CASSLAPGGGSYEQYF. As DNA, the CDR3 is TGCGCCAGCAGCTTGGCCCCAGGGGGTGGGTCTTACGAGCAGTACTTC.